This T cell receptor beta chain originates from a study of cytomegalovirus exposure and HLA in healthy donors. Overall study: Among fewer than 500 genotyped donors, roughly 81% fell in the Caucasian-associated ancestry cluster. General observations from the study: Many donors shared some public TCRs, even though most TCR sequences were rare.

This clone was seen only once. Antigen unknown. A multiplex PCR was run with 60 Vbeta primers and 13 Jbeta primers. Using immunoSEQ multiplex PCR, the repertoire was profiled, and TCRdb retains in-frame clones only, with some absent. The data contain about 140,000 clones, about three quarters of them singletons. The specimen was PBMCs. The sequence came from a man aged 35-49 years in good health and CMV-seronegative.

For the CDR3, the DNA is TGTGCCACCAGCAGAGATCCAGGGGGCCAGCAGCCCCAGCATTTT. Protein product: CATSRDPGGQQPQHF. The chain uses TRBV15 and TRBJ1-5, with TRBD1 identical over 8 bases. The J segment lost 7 bases and the V segment lost 0 bases, leaving 5 bases of the junction unmatched. The CDR3 totals 15 residues. CDR1 is LNHNV and CDR2 is YYDKDF in the germline V gene (reference sequence).